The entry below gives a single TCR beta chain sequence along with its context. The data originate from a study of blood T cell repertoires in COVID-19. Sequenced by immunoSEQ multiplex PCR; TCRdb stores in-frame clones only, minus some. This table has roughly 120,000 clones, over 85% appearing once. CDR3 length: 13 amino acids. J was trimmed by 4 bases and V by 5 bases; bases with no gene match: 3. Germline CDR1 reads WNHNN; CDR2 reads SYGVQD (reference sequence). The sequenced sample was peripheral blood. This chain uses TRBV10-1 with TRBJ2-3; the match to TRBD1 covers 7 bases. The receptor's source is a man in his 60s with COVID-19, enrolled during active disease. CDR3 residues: CASSRQGADTQYF. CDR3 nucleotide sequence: TGCGCCAGCAGTCGTCAGGGGGCAGATACGCAGTATTTT.